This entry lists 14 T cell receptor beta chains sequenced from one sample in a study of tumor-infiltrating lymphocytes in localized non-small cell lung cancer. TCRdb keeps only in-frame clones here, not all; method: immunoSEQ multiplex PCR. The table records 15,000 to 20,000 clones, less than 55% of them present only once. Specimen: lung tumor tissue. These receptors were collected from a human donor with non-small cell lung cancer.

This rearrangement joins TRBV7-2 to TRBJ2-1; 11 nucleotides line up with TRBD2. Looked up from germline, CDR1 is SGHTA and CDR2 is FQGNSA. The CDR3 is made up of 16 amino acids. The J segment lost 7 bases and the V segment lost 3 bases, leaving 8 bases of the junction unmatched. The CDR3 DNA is TGTGCCAGCAGCTTGTTTAGCGGGGGGGCAACAAATGAGCAGTTCTTC. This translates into CASSLFSGGATNEQFF.

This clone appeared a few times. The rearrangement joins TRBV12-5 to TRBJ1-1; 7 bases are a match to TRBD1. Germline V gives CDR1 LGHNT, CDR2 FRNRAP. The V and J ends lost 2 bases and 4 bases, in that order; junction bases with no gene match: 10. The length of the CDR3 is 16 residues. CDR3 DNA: TGTGCTAGTGGTTTGACTGTAGGGGGCTGGGTCACTGAAGCTTTCTTT. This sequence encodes CASGLTVGGWVTEAFF.

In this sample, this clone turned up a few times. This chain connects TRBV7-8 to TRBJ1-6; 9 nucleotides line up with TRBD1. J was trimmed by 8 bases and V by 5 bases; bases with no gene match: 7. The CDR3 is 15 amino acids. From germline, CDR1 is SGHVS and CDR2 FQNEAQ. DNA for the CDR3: TGTGCCAGCAGCATAAGACAGGGGGAGTATTCACCCCTCCACTTT. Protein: CASSIRQGEYSPLHF.

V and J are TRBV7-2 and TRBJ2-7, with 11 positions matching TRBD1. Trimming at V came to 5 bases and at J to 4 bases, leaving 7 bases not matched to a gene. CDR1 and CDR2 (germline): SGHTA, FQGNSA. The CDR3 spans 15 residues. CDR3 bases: TGTGCCAGCAGCCTGGGACAGGGGGATACTTACGAGCAGTACTTC. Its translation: CASSLGQGDTYEQYF.

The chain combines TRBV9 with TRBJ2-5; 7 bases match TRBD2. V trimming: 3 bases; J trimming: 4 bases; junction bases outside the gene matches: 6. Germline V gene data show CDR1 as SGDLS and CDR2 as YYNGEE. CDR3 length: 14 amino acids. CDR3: CASSAMGGGETQYF. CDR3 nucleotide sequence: TGTGCCAGCAGCGCCATGGGGGGGGGAGAGACCCAGTACTTC.

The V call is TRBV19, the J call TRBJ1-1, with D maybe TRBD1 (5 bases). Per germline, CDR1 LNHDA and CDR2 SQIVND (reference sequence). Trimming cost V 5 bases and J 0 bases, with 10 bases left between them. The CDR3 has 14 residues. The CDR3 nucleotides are TGTGCCAGTAGTTTCAGGGAGATGAACACTGAAGCTTTCTTT. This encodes CASSFREMNTEAFF.

In nucleotides, the CDR3 is TGTGCCAGCAGCTTAGGGACAGAAGGCTCACCCCTCCACTTT. Translated: CASSLGTEGSPLHF. The rearrangement joins TRBV7-3 to TRBJ1-6, with TRBD1 matching 7 bases. Germline CDR1 is SGHTA and CDR2 is FQGTGA. This CDR3 has 14 residues. V shed 2 bases, J shed 10 bases, and the junction held 5 bases outside the gene matches.

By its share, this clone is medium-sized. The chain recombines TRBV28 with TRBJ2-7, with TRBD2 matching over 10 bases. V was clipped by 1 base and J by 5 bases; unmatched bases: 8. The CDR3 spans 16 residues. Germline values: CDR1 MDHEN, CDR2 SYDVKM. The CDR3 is CASSLSAAGGRNEQYF. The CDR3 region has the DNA TGTGCCAGCAGTTTATCTGCAGCGGGGGGGCGAAACGAGCAGTACTTC.

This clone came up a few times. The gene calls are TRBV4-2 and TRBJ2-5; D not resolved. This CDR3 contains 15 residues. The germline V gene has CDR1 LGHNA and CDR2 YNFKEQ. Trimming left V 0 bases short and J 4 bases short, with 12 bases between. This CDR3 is CASSQDRTILETQYF. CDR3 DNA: TGTGCCAGCAGCCAAGATCGCACTATCCTAGAGACCCAGTACTTC.

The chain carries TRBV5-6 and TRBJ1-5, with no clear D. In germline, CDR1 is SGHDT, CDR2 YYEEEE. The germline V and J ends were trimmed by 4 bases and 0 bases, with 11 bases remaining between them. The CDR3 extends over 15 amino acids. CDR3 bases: TGTGCCAGCAGCCGGACGGAGTATAGCAATCAGCCCCAGCATTTT. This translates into CASSRTEYSNQPQHF. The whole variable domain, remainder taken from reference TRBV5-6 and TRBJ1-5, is DAGVTQSPTHLIKTRGQQVTLRCSPKSGHDTVSWYQQALGQGPQFIFQYYEEEERQRGNFPDRFSGHQFPNYSSELNVNALLLGDSALYLCASSRTEYSNQPQHFGDGTRLSIL.

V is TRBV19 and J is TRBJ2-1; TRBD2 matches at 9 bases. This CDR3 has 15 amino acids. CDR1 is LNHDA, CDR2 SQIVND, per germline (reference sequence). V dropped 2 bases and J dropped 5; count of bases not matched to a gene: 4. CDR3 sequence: CASSIQPSGNNEQFF. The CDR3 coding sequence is TGTGCCAGTAGTATACAACCTAGCGGGAACAATGAGCAGTTCTTC.

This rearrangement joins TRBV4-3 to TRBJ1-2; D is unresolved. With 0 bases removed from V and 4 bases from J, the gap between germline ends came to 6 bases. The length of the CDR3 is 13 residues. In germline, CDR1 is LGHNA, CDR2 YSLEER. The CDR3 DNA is TGCGCCAGCAGCCAAGAGGTGGGCTATGGCTACACCTTC. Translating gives CASSQEVGYGYTF.

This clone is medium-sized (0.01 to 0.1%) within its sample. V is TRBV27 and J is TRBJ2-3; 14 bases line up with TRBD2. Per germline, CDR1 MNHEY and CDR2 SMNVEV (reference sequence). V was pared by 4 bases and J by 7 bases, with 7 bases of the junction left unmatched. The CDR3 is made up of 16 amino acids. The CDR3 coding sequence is TGTGCCAGCAGTTCACCGGGACTAGCGGGGGTAAATACGCAGTATTTT. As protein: CASSSPGLAGVNTQYF.

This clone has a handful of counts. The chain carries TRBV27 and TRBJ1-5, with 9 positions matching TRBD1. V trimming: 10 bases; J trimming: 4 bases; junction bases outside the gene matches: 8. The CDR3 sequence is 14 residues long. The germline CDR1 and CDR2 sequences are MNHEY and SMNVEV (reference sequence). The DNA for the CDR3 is TGTGCCATTGGGGGACAGGGAGCAAATCAGCCCCAGCATTTT. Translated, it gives CAIGGQGANQPQHF.